Listed below are T cell receptor beta chains from one sample, sequenced in a study of blood T cell repertoires in COVID-19. Repertoires were generated with immunoSEQ multiplex PCR, while TCRdb's copy carries only in-frame clones and drops some. Of about 490,000 clones in the sample, 70% to 90% were seen once. The sample was peripheral blood. These receptors all stem from a human donor in a cohort sampled during active COVID-19. The CDR3 runs from the conserved cysteine through the conserved F or W. The D gene is left open where the match is weak. Size tells how often a clone was seen (once, few, many) or the class of an expanded clone, and some rows leave it out.

TRBV9,once,TRBJ2-1,TRBD2,CASSVRVSSGYNEQFF,TGTGCCAGCAGCGTAAGGGTGTCTAGCGGATACAATGAGCAGTTCTTC
TRBV28,-,TRBJ2-1,TRBD2,CASSSFGLAGKNEQFF,TGTGCCAGCAGTTCATTTGGACTAGCGGGAAAGAATGAGCAGTTCTTC
TRBV7-9,-,TRBJ1-1,-,CASSLAEANTEAFF,TGTGCCAGCAGCTTAGCAGAAGCGAACACTGAAGCTTTCTTT
TRBV4-3,-,TRBJ2-2,-,CASSHRVNTGELFF,TGCGCCAGCAGCCATCGGGTTAACACCGGGGAGCTGTTTTTT
TRBV27,-,TRBJ2-7,TRBD1,CASRRTGTLYEQYF,TGTGCCAGCAGAAGGACAGGGACCCTCTACGAGCAGTACTTC
TRBV5-1,-,TRBJ2-3,TRBD2,CASSLGLIWSGRMGDTQYF,TGCGCCAGCAGCTTGGGCTTGATCTGGAGCGGGAGGATGGGAGATACGCAGTATTTT
TRBV6-1,-,TRBJ2-5,TRBD2,CASSPGLAGAETQYF,TGTGCCAGCAGTCCCGGACTAGCGGGAGCAGAGACCCAGTACTTC
TRBV24-1,-,TRBJ1-5,TRBD1,CATSDPGQGSNQPQHF,TGTGCCACCAGTGATCCGGGACAGGGTTCGAATCAGCCCCAGCATTTT
TRBV20-1,-,TRBJ2-1,TRBD2,CSASSSGRFFNNEQFF,TGCAGTGCTAGTTCTAGCGGGAGGTTCTTCAACAATGAGCAGTTCTTC
TRBV2,-,TRBJ2-3,-,CASSDGGTDTQYF,TGTGCCAGCAGTGACGGGGGAACAGATACGCAGTATTTT
TRBV7-3,-,TRBJ2-5,TRBD2,CASSLRGLAGEETQYF,TGTGCCAGCAGCCTCAGAGGACTAGCGGGAGAAGAGACCCAGTACTTC
TRBV3-1/TRBV3-2,-,TRBJ2-7,-,CASSHPGAYEQYF,TGTGCCAGCAGCCATCCGGGGGCCTACGAGCAGTACTTC
TRBV7-9,-,TRBJ1-6,TRBD1,CASSYGTDNSPLHF,TGTGCCAGCAGCTACGGGACAGATAATTCACCCCTCCACTTT
TRBV7-9,once,TRBJ1-5,TRBD1,CASSLLTGTNQPQHF,TGTGCCAGCAGCTTGTTGACAGGGACCAATCAGCCCCAGCATTTT
TRBV13,-,TRBJ1-4,TRBD1,CASRTGGAGNEKLFF,TGTGCCAGCCGGACAGGGGGCGCAGGGAATGAAAAACTGTTTTTT